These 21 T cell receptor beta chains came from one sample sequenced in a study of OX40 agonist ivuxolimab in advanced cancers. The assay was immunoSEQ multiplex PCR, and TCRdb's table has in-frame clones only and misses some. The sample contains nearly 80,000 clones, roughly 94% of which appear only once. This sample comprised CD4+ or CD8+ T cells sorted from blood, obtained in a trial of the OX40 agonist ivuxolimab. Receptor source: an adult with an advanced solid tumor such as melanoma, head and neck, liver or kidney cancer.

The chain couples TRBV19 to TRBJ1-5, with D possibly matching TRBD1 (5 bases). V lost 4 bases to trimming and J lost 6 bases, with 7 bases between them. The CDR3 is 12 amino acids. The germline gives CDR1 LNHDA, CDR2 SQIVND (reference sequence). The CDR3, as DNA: TGTGCCAGTAGTACCGGGGCTCAGCCCCAGCATTTT. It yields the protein CASSTGAQPQHF.

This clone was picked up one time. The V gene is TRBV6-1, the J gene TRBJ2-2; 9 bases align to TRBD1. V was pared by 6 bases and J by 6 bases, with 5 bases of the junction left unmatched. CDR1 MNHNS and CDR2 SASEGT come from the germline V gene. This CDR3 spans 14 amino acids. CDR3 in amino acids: CASRDRTGAGELFF. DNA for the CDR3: TGTGCCAGCAGGGATCGGACAGGGGCCGGGGAGCTGTTTTTT.

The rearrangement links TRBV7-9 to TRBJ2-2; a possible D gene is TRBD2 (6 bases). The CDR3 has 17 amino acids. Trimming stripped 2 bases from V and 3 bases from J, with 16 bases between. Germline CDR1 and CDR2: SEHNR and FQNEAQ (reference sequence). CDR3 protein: CASSLYRSPGDTGELFF. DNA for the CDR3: TGTGCCAGCAGCTTATACCGCTCGCCGGGGGACACCGGGGAGCTGTTTTTT.

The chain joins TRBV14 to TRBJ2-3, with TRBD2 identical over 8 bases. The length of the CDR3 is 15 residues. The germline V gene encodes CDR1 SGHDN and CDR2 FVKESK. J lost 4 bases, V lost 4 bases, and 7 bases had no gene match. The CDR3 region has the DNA TGTGCCAGCAGCCTAGGGACTAGTCAGGCAGATACGCAGTATTTT. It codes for CASSLGTSQADTQYF. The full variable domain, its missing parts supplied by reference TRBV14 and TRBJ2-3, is EAGVTQFPSHSVIEKGQTVTLRCDPISGHDNLYWYRRVMGKEIKFLLHFVKESKQDESGMPNNRFLAERTGGTYSTLKVQPAELEDSGVYFCASSLGTSQADTQYFGPGTRLTVL.

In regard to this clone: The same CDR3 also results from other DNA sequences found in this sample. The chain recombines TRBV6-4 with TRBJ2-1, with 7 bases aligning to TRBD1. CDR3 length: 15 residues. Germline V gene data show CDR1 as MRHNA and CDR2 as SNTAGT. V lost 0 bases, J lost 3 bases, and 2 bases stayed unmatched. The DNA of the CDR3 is TGTGCCAGCAGTGACTCGGCAGGGGGCTACAATGAGCAGTTCTTC. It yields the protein CASSDSAGGYNEQFF.

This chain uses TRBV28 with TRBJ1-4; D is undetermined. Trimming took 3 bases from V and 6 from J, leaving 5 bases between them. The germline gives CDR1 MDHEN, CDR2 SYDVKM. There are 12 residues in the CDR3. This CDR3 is CASSLEDEKLFF. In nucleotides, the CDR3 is TGTGCCAGCAGTTTGGAAGATGAAAAACTGTTTTTT.

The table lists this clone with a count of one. CDR3 bases: TGTGCCAGTAGTATATGGCGGGTGAGCTCCTACAATGAGCAGTTCTTC. The encoded protein is CASSIWRVSSYNEQFF. The chain joins TRBV19 to TRBJ2-1; D might be TRBD2 (5 bases). CDR3 length: 16 amino acids. The V and J ends lost 2 bases and 0 bases respectively, with 11 bases between them. The germline CDR1 and CDR2 sequences are LNHDA and SQIVND (reference sequence).

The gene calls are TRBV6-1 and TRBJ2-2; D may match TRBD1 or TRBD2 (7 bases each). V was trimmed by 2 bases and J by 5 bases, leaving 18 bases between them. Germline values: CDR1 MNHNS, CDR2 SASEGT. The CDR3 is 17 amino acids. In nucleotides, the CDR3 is TGTGCCAGCAGTGAAAGCAGGGGGGACTATGGGACCGGGGAGCTGTTTTTT. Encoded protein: CASSESRGDYGTGELFF.

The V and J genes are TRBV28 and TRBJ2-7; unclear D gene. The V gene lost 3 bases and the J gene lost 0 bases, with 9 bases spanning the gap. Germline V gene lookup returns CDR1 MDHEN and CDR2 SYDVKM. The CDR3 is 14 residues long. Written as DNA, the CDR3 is TGTGCCAGCAGTTTCCCCAGGAGCTCCTACGAGCAGTACTTC. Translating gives CASSFPRSSYEQYF.

The CDR3 reads CASSLVETNTGELFF. The DNA for the CDR3 is TGTGCCAGCAGCTTGGTAGAGACGAACACCGGGGAGCTGTTTTTT. The chain carries TRBV5-8 and TRBJ2-2; D not certain. CDR1 and CDR2 from the germline V gene are SGHTS and YDEGEE. Trimming pared 0 bases from V and 0 bases from J, leaving 6 bases between. The CDR3 has 15 amino acids.

CDR3 bases: TGTGCCAGCAGTTTCCAGGGTGACTATGGCTACACCTTC. Translated, it gives CASSFQGDYGYTF. The gene calls are TRBV27 and TRBJ1-2; possible D gene TRBD1, 5 bases. The CDR3 sequence is 13 residues long. The V and J ends lost 3 bases and 3 bases respectively, with 8 bases between them. Per germline, CDR1 MNHEY and CDR2 SMNVEV (reference sequence).

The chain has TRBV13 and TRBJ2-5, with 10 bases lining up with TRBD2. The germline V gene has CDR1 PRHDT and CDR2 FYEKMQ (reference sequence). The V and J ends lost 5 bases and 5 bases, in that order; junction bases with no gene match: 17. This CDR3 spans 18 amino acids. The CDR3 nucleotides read TGTGCCAGCAGCCCCCGGGCTAGCGGGAGTGGTTTGCGGGAGACCCAGTACTTC. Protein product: CASSPRASGSGLRETQYF.

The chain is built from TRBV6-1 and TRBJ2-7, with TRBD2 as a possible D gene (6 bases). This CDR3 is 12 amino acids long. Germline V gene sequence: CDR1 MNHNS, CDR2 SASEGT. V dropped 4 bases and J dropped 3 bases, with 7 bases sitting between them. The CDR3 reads CASSVGGYEQYF. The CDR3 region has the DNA TGTGCCAGCAGTGTGGGGGGCTACGAGCAGTACTTC.

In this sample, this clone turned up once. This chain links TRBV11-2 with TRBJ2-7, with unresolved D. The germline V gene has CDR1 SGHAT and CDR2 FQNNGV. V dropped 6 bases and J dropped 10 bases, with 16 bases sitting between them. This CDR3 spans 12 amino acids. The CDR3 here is CASRPPRPHQYF. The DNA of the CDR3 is TGTGCCAGCAGACCCCCCCGGCCACATCAGTACTTC.

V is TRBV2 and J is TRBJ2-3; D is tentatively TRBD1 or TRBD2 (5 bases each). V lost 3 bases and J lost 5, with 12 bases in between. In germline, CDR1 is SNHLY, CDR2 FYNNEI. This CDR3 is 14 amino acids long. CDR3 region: CASSDGQGEDTQYF. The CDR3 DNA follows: TGTGCCAGCAGTGACGGCCAGGGAGAAGATACGCAGTATTTT.

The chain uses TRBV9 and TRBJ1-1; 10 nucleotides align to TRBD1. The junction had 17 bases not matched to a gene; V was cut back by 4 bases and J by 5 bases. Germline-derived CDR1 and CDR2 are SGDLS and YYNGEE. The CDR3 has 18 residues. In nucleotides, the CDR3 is TGTGCCAGCAGCCATAATCCGGGACAGGGGAAGGTAAGGACTGAAGCTTTCTTT. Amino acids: CASSHNPGQGKVRTEAFF.

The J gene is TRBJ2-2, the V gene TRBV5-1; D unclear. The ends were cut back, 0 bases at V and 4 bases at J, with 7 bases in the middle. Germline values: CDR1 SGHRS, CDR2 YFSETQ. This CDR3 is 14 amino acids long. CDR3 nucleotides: TGCGCCAGCAGCTTGGAAGGGATCACCGGGGAGCTGTTTTTT. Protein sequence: CASSLEGITGELFF.

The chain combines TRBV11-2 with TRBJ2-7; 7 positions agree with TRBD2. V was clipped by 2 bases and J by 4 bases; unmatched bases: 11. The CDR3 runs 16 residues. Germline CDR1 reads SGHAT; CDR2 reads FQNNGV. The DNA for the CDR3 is TGTGCCAGCAGCTTACTCGGGGGGAACGGGCTGTACGAGCAGTACTTC. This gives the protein CASSLLGGNGLYEQYF.

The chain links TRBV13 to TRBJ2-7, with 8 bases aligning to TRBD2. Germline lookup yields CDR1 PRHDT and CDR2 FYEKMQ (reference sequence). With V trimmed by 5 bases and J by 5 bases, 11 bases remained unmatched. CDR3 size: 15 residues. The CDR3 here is CASSPSSGGPHEQYF. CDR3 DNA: TGTGCCAGCAGCCCTTCGTCGGGAGGGCCCCACGAGCAGTACTTC.

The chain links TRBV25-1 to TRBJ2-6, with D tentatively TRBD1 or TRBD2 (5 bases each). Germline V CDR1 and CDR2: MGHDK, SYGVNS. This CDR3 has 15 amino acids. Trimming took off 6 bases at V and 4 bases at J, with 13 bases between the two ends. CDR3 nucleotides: TGTGCCAGCAGCGATAGGGGAGCCGGGGCCAACGTCCTGACTTTC. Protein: CASSDRGAGANVLTF.

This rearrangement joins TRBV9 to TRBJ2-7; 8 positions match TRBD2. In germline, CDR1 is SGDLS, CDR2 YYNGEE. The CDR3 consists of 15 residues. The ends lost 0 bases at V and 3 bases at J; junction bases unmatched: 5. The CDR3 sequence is CASSVGGSGDYEQYF. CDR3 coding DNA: TGTGCCAGCAGCGTAGGAGGTAGCGGGGACTACGAGCAGTACTTC.